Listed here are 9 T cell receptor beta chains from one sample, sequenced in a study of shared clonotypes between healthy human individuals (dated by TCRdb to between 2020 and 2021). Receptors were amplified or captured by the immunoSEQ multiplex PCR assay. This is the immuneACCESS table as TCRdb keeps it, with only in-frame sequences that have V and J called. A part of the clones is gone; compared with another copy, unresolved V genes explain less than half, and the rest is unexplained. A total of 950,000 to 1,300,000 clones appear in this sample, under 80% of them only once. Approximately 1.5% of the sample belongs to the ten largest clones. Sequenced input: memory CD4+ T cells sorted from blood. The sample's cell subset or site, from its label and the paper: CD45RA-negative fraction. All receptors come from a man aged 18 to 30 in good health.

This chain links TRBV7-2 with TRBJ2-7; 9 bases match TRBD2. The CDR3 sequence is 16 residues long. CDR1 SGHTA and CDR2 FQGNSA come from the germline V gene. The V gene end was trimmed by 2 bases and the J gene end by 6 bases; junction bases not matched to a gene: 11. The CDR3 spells CASSLSSTSGRFEQYF. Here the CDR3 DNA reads TGTGCCAGCAGCTTATCCTCAACTAGCGGGCGTTTCGAGCAGTACTTC. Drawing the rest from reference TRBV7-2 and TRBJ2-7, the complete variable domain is GAGVSQSPSNKVTEKGKDVELRCDPISGHTALYWYRQSLGQGLEFLIYFQGNSAPDKSGLPSDRFSAERTGGSVSTLTIQRTQQEDSAVYLCASSLSSTSGRFEQYFGPGTRLTVT.

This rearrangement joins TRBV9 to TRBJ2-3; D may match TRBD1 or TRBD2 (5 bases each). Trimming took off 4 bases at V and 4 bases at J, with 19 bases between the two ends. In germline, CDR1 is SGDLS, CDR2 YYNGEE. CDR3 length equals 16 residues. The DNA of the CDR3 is TGTGCCAGCAGCCCTCCCGAGGGGTATCTCGCAGATACGCAGTATTTT. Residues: CASSPPEGYLADTQYF.

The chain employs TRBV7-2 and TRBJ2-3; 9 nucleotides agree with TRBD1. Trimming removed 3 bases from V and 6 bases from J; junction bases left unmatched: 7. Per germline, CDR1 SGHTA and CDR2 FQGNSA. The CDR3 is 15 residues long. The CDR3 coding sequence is TGTGCCAGCAGCTTCGGACAGGGGCAAATGGATACGCAGTATTTT. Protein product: CASSFGQGQMDTQYF.

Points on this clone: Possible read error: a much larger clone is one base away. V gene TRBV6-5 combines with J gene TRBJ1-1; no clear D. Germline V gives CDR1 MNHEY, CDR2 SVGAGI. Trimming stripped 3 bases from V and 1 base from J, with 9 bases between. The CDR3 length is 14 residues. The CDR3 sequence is CASSYHGKNTEAFF. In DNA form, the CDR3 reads TGTGCCAGCAGTTATCACGGTAAGAACACTGAAGCTTTCTTT.

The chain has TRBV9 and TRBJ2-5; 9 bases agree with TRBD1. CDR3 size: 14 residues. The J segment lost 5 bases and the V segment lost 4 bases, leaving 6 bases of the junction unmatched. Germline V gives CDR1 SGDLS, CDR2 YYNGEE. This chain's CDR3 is CASSYTGGWETQYF. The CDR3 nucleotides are TGTGCCAGCAGCTACACAGGGGGCTGGGAGACCCAGTACTTC. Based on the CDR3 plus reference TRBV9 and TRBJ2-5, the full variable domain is DSGVTQTPKHLITATGQRVTLRCSPRSGDLSVYWYQQSLDQGLQFLIQYYNGEERAKGNILERFSAQQFPDLHSELNLSSLELGDSALYFCASSYTGGWETQYFGPGTRLLVL.

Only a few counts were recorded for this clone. The DNA of the CDR3 is TGTGCCAGCAGCTTGGAGGTTAACTCCTACGAGCAGTACTTC. Amino acid sequence: CASSLEVNSYEQYF. The V and J genes are TRBV5-5 and TRBJ2-7, with no clear D. From germline, CDR1 is SGHKS and CDR2 YYEKEE (reference sequence). Trimming shortened V by 0 bases and J by 0 bases, and 7 bases separated the two germline ends. This CDR3 spans 14 amino acids.

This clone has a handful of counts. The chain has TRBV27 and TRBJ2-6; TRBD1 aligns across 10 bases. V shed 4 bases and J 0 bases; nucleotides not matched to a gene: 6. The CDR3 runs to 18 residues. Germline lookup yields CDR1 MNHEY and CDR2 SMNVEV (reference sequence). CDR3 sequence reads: CASSSPGTGASGANVLTF. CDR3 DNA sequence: TGTGCCAGCAGTTCGCCCGGGACAGGGGCCTCTGGGGCCAACGTCCTGACTTTC.

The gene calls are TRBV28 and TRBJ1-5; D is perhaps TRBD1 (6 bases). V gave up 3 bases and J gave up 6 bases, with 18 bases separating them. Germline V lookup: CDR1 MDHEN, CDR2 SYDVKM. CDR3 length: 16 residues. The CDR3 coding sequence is TGTGCCAGCAGTTTTGGGGGGCGGAGGCCAAGTCAGCCCCAGCATTTT. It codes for CASSFGGRRPSQPQHF.

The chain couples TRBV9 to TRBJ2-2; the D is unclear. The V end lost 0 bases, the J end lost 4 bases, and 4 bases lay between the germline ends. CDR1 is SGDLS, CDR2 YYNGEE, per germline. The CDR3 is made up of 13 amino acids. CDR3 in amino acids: CASSVVSTGELFF. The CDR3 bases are TGTGCCAGCAGCGTAGTGAGCACCGGGGAGCTGTTTTTT.